This TCR beta chain derives from a study of blood T cell repertoires in COVID-19. Study-wide background: PBMCs, B-cell-depleted T cells, or T cells provided the cDNA or gDNA that made up the material.

V lost 2 bases, J lost 5 bases, and 12 bases lay in between. The CDR3 length is 14 residues. The germline V gene encodes CDR1 SNHLY and CDR2 FYNNEI. Source study methods: Reference gene primer amplification gave estimated nucleated cell counts. Here immunoSEQ multiplex PCR was the method, and the copy in TCRdb shows in-frame clones only, minus some. The DNA gave D and trimming, while V, J and clone size come from that table. The sample includes about 200,000 clones, over 60% of them seen just once. The TCR comes from a woman between 70 and 85 years old with acute or convalescent COVID-19. The material sequenced was peripheral blood. J is TRBJ1-1 and V is TRBV2, with D possibly being TRBD1 (6 bases). CDR3 DNA: TGTGCCAGCAGTGAAAGATTGAGGGGGACTGAAGCTTTCTTT. Protein product: CASSERLRGTEAFF.